Listed here are 8 T cell receptor beta chains from one sample, sequenced in a study of shared clonotypes between healthy human individuals. The table came from immunoSEQ multiplex PCR; TCRdb's copy has only in-frame clones and leaves some out. The sample has approximately 440,000 clones; approximately 71% are singletons. Sequencing used PBMCs. The receptors shown here come from a woman in her thirties or forties in good health. Some clones in this sample may be carry-over from other donors' samples.

The chain is built from TRBV5-6 and TRBJ1-1; D remains unclear. Germline CDR1 and CDR2: SGHDT and YYEEEE. The CDR3 loop spans 16 amino acids. The V end was cut by 0 bases, the J end by 3 bases, with 15 bases between. Here the CDR3 reads CASSLVRLNGHTEAFF. CDR3 bases: TGTGCCAGCAGCTTGGTAAGGCTGAATGGGCACACTGAAGCTTTCTTT.

The chain couples TRBV19 to TRBJ1-1, with 7 positions matching TRBD1. This CDR3 spans 14 amino acids. The germline CDR1 and CDR2 sequences are LNHDA and SQIVND (reference sequence). V shed 7 bases and J 5 bases; nucleotides not matched to a gene: 10. CDR3 sequence reads: CASTATGPHTEAFF. The CDR3 DNA reads as TGTGCCAGTACTGCGACAGGGCCCCATACTGAAGCTTTCTTT.

The chain joins TRBV7-9 to TRBJ2-6; 7 nucleotides line up with TRBD1. The CDR3 is 13 amino acids. Germline CDR1 SEHNR, CDR2 FQNEAQ (reference sequence). The V gene end was trimmed by 8 bases and the J gene end by 10 bases; junction bases not matched to a gene: 8. CDR3 loop: CASLQGTANVLTF. Written as DNA, the CDR3 is TGTGCCAGCCTACAGGGGACAGCGAACGTCCTGACTTTC.

As concerns this clone: A read error may produce the germline difference seen at one junction end. The chain carries TRBV4-1 and TRBJ1-2, with TRBD1 as a possible D gene (5 bases). CDR1 is MGHRA, CDR2 YSYEKL, per germline. This CDR3 is built from 16 residues. The CDR3 sequence is CASSPGPYLENHGHTF. The CDR3 DNA sequence: TGCGCCAGCAGCCCGGGACCGTACCTGGAGAACCATGGCCACACCTTC.

In its sample, this clone was seen many times. Other nucleotide sequences in the sample specify the same CDR3. The V gene is TRBV2, the J gene TRBJ2-2; D gene ambiguous. This CDR3 contains 11 residues. Germline V CDR1 and CDR2: SNHLY, FYNNEI. Trimming removed 5 bases at V and 3 bases at J, with 1 base between. DNA for the CDR3: TGTGCCAGCAGTTACACCGGGGAGCTGTTTTTT. As protein: CASSYTGELFF.

The genes are TRBV10-3 and TRBJ2-3; D unclear. Germline loops: CDR1 ENHRY, CDR2 SYGVKD. The CDR3 is 12 residues long. V dropped 4 bases and J dropped 6 bases, with 8 bases sitting between them. The CDR3 region is CAISATEDTQYF. The DNA of the CDR3 is TGTGCCATCAGTGCTACAGAGGATACGCAGTATTTT.

Details on this clone: The identical CDR3 is also encoded by other nucleotide sequences in the sample. The chain couples TRBV28 to TRBJ1-2, with a tentative D call TRBD1 (5 bases). The germline gives CDR1 MDHEN, CDR2 SYDVKM. The CDR3 has 13 residues. Trimming pared 2 bases from V and 2 bases from J, leaving 6 bases between. The CDR3 is CASSLPGNYGYTF. The CDR3 DNA is TGTGCCAGCAGTTTACCAGGGAACTATGGCTACACCTTC.

The chain combines TRBV5-1 with TRBJ2-7; 11 positions agree with TRBD1. J lost 12 bases, V lost 1 base, and 9 bases had no gene match. The CDR3 length is 14 residues. Germline V gene lookup returns CDR1 SGHRS and CDR2 YFSETQ. The CDR3 DNA reads as TGCGCCAGCAGCTTGTCCGGACAGGGGGCGCATCGGTACTTC. The encoded protein is CASSLSGQGAHRYF.